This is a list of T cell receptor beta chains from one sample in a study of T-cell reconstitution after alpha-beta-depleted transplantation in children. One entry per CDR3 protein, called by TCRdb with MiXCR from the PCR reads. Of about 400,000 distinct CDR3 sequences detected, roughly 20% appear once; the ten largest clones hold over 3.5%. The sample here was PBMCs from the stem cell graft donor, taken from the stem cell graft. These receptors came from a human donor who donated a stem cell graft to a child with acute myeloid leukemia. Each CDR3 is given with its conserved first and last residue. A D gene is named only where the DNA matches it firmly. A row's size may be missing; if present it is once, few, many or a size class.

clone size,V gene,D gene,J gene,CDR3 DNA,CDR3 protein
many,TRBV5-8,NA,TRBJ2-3,TGTGCCAGCAGATTGCCGTCGGCTAGGTTGACATCTACGCAGTATTTT,CASRLPSARLTSTQYF
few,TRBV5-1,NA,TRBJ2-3,TGCGCCAGCAGCTTAGGGGGGCAGACAGATACGCAGTATTTT,CASSLGGQTDTQYF
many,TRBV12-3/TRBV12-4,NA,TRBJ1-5,TGTGCCAGCGGACTCGACAGGAAGGGTCAGCCCCAGCATTTT,CASGLDRKGQPQHF
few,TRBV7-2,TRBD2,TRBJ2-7,TGTGCCAGCAGCTTAGTCGGGACTAGCGATATCTCCTACGAGCAGTACTTC,CASSLVGTSDISYEQYF
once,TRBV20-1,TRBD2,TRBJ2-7,TGCAGTGCTAGAGCGGGACTAGCGGGAGTCGGCGAGCAGTACTTC,CSARAGLAGVGEQYF
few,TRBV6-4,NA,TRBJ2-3,TGTGCCAGCAGTGACGTGTCGCGAGATACGCAGTATTTT,CASSDVSRDTQYF
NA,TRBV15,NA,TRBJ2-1,TGTGCCACCAGCAGAGAAAGAATTGGGGACCGTAGGGGGGATGAGCAGTTCTTC,CATSRERIGDRRGDEQFF
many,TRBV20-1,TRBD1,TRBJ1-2,TGCAGTGCCCAAACAGGGGAGGACTATGGCTACACCTTC,CSAQTGEDYGYTF
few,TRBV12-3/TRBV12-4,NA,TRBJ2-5,TGTGCCAGCAGTTTAGAGTCATCCGGAGGGAGAGAGACCCAGTACTTC,CASSLESSGGRETQYF
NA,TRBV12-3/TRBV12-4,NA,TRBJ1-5,TGTGCCAGCAGTTTAAACAGGGCAGAGCCCCAGCATTTT,CASSLNRAEPQHF
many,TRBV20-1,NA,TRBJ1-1,TGCAGTGCTAGGACCCCCGGGTACACTGAAGCTTTCTTT,CSARTPGYTEAFF
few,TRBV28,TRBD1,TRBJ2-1,TGTGCCAGCAGGCAGACAGGGTACGTTGAGCAGTTCTTC,CASRQTGYVEQFF
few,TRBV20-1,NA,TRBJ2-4,TGCAGTGGATTTGTGCAGGCCCTCGGGGTTCAGTACTTC,CSGFVQALGVQYF
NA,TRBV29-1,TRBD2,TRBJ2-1,TGCAGCGTTGAAGATCCAGCGGGACCCTACAATGAGCAGTTCTTC,CSVEDPAGPYNEQFF
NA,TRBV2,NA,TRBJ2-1,TGTGCCAGCGCCAGGTCTCACGCCAATAATGAGCAGTTCTTC,CASARSHANNEQFF
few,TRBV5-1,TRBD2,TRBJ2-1,TGCGCCAGCAGCTCACAGGACAGGACTAGCGGAGGTGAGCAGTTCTTC,CASSSQDRTSGGEQFF
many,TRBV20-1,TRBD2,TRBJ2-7,TGCAGTGCTAGGACCGGGACTAGCGGGATCTACGAGCAGTACTTC,CSARTGTSGIYEQYF
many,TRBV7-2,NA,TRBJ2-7,TGTGCCAGCAGCTTAGGGCCTTCCTACGAGCAGTACTTC,CASSLGPSYEQYF
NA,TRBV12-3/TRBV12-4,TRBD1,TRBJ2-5,TGTGCCAGCAGTACAGGGGTCCGGGAGACCCAGTACTTC,CASSTGVRETQYF
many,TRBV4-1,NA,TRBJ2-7,TGCGCCAGCAGCCAAGATCCGGGGACTGATACCTACGAGCAGTACTTC,CASSQDPGTDTYEQYF
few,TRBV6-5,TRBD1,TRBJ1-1,TGTGCCAGCAGTTACCCCGGGACAGGTATACACACTGAAGCTTTCTTT,CASSYPGTGIHTEAFF
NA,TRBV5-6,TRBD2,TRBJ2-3,TGTGCCAGCAGCTTGGTAGGGCGGGAGGGCACAGATACGCAGTATTTT,CASSLVGREGTDTQYF
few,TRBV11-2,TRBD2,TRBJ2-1,TGTGCCAGCAGCTTAGGCGTCACTAGCGGTTACTACAATGAGCAGTTCTTC,CASSLGVTSGYYNEQFF
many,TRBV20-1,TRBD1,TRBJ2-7,TGCAGTGCCGCGCTGAGGACAGGGGTCGAGCAGTACTTC,CSAALRTGVEQYF
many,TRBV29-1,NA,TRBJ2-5,TGCAGCGTGGAGAAAGCCACAGGGCAAGAGACCCAGTACTTC,CSVEKATGQETQYF
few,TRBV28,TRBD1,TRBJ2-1,TGTGCCAGCAGTTTACTGGACAGGGATGGGAATGAGCAGTTCTTC,CASSLLDRDGNEQFF
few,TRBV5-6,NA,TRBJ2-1,TGTGCCAGCAGCTTGGCCCTCACAGTCCCTGAGCAGTTCTTC,CASSLALTVPEQFF
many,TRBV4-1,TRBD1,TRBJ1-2,TGCGCCAGCAGCCCTGGACAGGAGCCATATGGCTACACCTTC,CASSPGQEPYGYTF
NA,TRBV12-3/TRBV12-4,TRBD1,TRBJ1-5,TGTGCCAGCATACAGGGGGGCAATCAGCCCCAGCATTTT,CASIQGGNQPQHF
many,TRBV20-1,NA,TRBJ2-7,TGCAGTGCTAGCTTACTGATTGGGGAGCAGTACTTC,CSASLLIGEQYF
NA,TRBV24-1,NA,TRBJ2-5,TGTGCCTCCGGCAAGAGGAGGCCCCCTCAAGAGACCCAGTACTTC,CASGKRRPPQETQYF
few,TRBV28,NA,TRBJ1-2,TGTGCCAGCAGTTTACTGAACTATGGCTACACCTTC,CASSLLNYGYTF
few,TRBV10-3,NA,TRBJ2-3,TGTGCCATCAGTGAGTCTTGGGAGAGGACCTCCACAGATACGCAGTATTTT,CAISESWERTSTDTQYF
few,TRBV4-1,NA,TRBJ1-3,TGCGCCAGCAGCCTTACCTCGAGGGCGGAGGACACCATATATTTT,CASSLTSRAEDTIYF
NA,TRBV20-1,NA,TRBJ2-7,TGCAGTGCTAGAGATGTAGAGGACGAGCAGTACTTC,CSARDVEDEQYF
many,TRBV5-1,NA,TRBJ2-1,TGCGCCAGCAGCTTGGATAGGGAGAAGTTCTTC,CASSLDREKFF
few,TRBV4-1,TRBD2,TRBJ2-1,TGCGCCAGCAGCCAAGGCACAGCGGGAGGGCCAAATGAGCAGTTCTTC,CASSQGTAGGPNEQFF
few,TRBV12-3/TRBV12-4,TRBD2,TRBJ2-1,TGTGCCAGCAGTTCAGAGCGGGAGTATGTCTATGAGCAGTTCTTC,CASSSEREYVYEQFF
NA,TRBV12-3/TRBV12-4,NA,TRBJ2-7,TGTGCCAGCAGTTTAAGGTCGGCGAGCTACGAGCAGTACTTC,CASSLRSASYEQYF
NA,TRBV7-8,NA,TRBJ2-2,TGTGCCAGCAGCTGGACGACCGGGGAGCTGTTTTTT,CASSWTTGELFF
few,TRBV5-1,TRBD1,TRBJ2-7,TGCGCCAGCAGCTCCAGGGGGCACCCCTACGAGCAGTACTTC,CASSSRGHPYEQYF